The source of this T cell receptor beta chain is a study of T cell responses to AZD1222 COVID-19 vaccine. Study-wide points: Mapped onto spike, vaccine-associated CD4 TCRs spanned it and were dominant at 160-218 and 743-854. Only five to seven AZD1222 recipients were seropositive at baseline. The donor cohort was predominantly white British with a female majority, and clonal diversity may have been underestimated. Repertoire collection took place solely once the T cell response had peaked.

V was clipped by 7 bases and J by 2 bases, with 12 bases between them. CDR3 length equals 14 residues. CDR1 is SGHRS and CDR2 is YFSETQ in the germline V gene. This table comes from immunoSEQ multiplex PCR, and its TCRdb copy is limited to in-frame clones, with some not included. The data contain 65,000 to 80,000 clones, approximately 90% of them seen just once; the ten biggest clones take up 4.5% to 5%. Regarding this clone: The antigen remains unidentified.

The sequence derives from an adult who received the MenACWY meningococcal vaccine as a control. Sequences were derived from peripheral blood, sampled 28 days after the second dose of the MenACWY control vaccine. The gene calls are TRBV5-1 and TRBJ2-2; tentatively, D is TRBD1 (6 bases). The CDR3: CASSRGTNTGELFF. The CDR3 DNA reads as TGCGCCAGCTCCAGGGGCACAAACACCGGGGAGCTGTTTTTT.